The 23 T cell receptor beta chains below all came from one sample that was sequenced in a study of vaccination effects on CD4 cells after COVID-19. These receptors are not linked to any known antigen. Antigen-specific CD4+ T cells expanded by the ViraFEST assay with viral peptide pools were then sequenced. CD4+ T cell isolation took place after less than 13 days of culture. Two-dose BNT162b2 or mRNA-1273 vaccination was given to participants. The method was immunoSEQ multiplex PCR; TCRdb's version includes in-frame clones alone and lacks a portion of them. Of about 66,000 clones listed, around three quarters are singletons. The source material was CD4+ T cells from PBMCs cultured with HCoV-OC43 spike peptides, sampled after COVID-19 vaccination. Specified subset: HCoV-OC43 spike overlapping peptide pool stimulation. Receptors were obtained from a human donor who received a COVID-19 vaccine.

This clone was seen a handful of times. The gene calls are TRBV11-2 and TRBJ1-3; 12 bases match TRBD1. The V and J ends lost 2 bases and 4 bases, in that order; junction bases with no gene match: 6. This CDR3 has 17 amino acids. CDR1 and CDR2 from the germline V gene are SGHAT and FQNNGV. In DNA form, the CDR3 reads TGTGCCAGCAGCTTAATGGGACAGGGGGCTATCGGAAACACCATATATTTT. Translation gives CASSLMGQGAIGNTIYF.

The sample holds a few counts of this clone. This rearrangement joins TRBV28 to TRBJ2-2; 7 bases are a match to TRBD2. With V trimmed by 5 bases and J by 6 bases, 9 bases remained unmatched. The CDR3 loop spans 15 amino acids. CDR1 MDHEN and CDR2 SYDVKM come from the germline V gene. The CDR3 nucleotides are TGTGCCAGCAGTGGTGGGGGGGTCGGCTCCGGGGAGCTGTTTTTT. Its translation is CASSGGGVGSGELFF.

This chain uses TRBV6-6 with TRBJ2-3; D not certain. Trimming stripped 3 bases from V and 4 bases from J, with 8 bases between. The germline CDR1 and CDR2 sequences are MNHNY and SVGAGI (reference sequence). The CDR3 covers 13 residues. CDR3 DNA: TGTGCCAGCAGTTATGACGGCCCAGATACGCAGTATTTT. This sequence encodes CASSYDGPDTQYF.

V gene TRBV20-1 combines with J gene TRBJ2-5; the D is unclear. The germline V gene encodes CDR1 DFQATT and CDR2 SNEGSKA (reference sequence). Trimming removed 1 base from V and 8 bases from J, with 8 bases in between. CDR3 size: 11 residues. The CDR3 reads CSARAQPTQYF. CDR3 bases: TGCAGTGCTAGAGCCCAGCCTACCCAGTACTTC.

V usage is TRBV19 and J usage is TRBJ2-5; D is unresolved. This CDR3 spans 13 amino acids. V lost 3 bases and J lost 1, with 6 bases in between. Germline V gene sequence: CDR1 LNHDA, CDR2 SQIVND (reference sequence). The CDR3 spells CASSMGSQETQYF. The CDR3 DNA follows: TGTGCCAGTAGTATGGGCAGCCAAGAGACCCAGTACTTC.

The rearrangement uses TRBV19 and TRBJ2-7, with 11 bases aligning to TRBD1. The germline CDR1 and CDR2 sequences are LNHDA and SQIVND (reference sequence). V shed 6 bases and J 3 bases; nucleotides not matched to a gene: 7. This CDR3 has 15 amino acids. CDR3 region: CASRFRDRGYYEQYV. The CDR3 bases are TGTGCCAGTAGGTTCCGGGACAGGGGGTACTACGAGCAGTACGTC.

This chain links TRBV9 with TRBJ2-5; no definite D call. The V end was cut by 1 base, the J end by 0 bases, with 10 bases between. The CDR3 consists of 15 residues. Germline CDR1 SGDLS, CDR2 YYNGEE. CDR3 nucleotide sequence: TGTGCCAGCAGCGTATTGGGCGGACACCAAGAGACCCAGTACTTC. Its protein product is CASSVLGGHQETQYF. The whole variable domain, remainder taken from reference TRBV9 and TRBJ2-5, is DSGVTQTPKHLITATGQRVTLRCSPRSGDLSVYWYQQSLDQGLQFLIQYYNGEERAKGNILERFSAQQFPDLHSELNLSSLELGDSALYFCASSVLGGHQETQYFGPGTRLLVL.

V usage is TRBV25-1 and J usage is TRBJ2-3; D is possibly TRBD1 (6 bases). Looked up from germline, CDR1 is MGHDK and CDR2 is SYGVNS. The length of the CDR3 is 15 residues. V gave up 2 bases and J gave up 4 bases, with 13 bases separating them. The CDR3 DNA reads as TGTGCCAGCAGTGAACGACAGGCAAGAGCAGATACGCAGTATTTT. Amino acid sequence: CASSERQARADTQYF.

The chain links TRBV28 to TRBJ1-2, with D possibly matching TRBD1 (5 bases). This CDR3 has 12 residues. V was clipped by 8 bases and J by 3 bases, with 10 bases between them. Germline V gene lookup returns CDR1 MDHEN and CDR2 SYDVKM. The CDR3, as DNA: TGTGCCAGCGGCGGGGCCGACTATGGCTACACCTTC. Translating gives CASGGADYGYTF.

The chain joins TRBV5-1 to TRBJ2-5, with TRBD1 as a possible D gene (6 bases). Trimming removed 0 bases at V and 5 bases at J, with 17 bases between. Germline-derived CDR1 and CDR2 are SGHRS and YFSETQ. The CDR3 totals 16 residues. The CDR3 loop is CASSLVRLGQGETQYF. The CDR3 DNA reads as TGCGCCAGCAGCTTGGTCCGGCTGGGCCAGGGGGAGACCCAGTACTTC.

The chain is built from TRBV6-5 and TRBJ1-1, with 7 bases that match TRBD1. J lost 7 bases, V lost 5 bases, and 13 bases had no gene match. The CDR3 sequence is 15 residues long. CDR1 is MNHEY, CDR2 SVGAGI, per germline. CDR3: CASSRMEGAGFEAFF. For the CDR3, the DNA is TGTGCCAGCAGTCGCATGGAGGGGGCGGGTTTTGAAGCTTTCTTT.

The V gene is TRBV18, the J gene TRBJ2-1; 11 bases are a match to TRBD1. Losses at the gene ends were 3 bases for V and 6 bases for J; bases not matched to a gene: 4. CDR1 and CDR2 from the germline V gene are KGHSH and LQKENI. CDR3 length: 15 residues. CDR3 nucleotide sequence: TGTGCCAGCTCACCTTTCGGGACAGGGGGCAATGAGCAGTTCTTC. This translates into CASSPFGTGGNEQFF.

The CDR3 sequence: CASSQRTDTEAFF. CDR3 in DNA: TGTGCCAGCAGCCAGAGGACTGACACTGAAGCTTTCTTT. This rearrangement joins TRBV4-2 to TRBJ1-1; D not resolved. Germline CDR1 and CDR2: LGHNA and YNFKEQ. The CDR3 contains 13 residues. Trimming left V 3 bases short and J 3 bases short, with 8 bases between.

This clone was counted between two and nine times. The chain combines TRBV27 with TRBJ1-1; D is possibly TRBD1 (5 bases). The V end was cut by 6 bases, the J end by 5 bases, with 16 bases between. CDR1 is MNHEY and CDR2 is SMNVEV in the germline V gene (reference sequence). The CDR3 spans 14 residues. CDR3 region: CASRNGGVGTEAFF. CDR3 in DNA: TGTGCCAGCAGGAATGGAGGGGTCGGGACTGAAGCTTTCTTT.

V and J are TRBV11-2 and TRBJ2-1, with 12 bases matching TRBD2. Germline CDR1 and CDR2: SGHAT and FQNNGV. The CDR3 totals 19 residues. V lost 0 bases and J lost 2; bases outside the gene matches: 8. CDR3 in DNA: TGTGCCAGCAGCTTAGATCCTAGCGGGGGGGCAACCCCCTACAATGAGCAGTTCTTC. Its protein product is CASSLDPSGGATPYNEQFF.

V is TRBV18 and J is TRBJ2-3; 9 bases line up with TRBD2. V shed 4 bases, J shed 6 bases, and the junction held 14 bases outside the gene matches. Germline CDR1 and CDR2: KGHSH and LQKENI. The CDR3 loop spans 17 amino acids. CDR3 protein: CASSRSAVAGATDTQYF. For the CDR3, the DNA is TGTGCCAGCTCACGCTCAGCTGTAGCGGGGGCAACGGATACGCAGTATTTT.

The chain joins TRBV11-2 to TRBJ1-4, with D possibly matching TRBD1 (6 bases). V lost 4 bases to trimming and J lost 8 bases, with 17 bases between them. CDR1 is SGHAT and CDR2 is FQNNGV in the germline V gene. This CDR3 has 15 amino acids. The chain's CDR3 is CASSYRGGASEKLFF. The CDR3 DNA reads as TGTGCCAGCAGCTACCGAGGGGGGGCGTCGGAAAAACTGTTTTTT.

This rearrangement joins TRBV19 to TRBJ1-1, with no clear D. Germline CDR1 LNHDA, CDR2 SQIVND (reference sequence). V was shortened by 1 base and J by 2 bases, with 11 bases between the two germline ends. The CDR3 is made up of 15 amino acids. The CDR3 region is CASSIGAAENTEAFF. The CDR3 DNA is TGTGCCAGTAGTATAGGAGCGGCGGAAAACACTGAAGCTTTCTTT.

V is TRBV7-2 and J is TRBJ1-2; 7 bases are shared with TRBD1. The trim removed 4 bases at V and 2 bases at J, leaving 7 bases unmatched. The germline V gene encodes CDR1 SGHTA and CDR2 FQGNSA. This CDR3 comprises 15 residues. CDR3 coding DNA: TGTGCCAGCAGCTCACAGGGGATGGGGAACTATGGCTACACCTTC. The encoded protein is CASSSQGMGNYGYTF.

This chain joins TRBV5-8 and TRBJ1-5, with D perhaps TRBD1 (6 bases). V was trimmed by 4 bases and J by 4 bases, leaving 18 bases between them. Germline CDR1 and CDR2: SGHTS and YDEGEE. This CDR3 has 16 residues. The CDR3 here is CASSLTGKGMNQPQHF. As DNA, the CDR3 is TGTGCCAGCAGCCTTACAGGGAAAGGAATGAATCAGCCCCAGCATTTT.

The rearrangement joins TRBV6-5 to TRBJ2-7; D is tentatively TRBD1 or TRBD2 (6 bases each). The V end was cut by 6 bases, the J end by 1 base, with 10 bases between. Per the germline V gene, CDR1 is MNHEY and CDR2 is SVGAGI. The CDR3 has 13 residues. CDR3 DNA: TGTGCCAGCAGGCGGGACAATTCCTACGAGCAGTACGTC. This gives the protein CASRRDNSYEQYV.

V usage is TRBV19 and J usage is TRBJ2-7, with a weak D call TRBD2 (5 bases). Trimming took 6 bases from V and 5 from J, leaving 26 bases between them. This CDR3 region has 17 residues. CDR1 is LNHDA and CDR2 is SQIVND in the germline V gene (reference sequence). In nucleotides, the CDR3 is TGTGCCAGTAGCAGGCTGGCCGGACGAGGAGGATGGCACGAGCAGTACGTC. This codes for CASSRLAGRGGWHEQYV.

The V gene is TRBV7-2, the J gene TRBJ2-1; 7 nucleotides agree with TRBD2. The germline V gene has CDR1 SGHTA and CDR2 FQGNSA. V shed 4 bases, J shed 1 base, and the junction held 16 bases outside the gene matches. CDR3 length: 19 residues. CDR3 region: CASSSPTLSSGPSYNEQFF. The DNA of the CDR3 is TGTGCCAGCAGCTCCCCAACCCTTTCTAGCGGTCCTTCCTACAATGAGCAGTTCTTC.